These 31 T cell receptor beta chains were sequenced from one sample in a study of blood T cell repertoires in COVID-19. Produced via immunoSEQ multiplex PCR; TCRdb's table is partial and in-frame only. This sample yields around 290,000 clones, of which about 89% are seen a single time; 4.6% belongs to the top ten. Input material: peripheral blood. These receptors originate from a man aged 40-50 years with acute or convalescent COVID-19.

This chain uses TRBV4-1 with TRBJ1-1, with 12 bases identical to TRBD1. The germline V gene has CDR1 MGHRA and CDR2 YSYEKL. J lost 4 bases, V lost 3 bases, and 3 bases had no gene match. The length of the CDR3 is 15 residues. CDR3 sequence: CASSQGTGGLTEAFF. DNA for the CDR3: TGCGCCAGCAGCCAGGGGACAGGGGGCCTCACTGAAGCTTTCTTT.

This clone turned up a few times. The gene calls are TRBV5-4 and TRBJ2-7; 11 bases line up with TRBD1. CDR1 SGHNT and CDR2 YYREEE come from the germline V gene (reference sequence). The J segment lost 7 bases and the V segment lost 4 bases, leaving 4 bases of the junction unmatched. The CDR3 length is 13 residues. The CDR3 is CASSPDRGREQYF. DNA for the CDR3: TGTGCCAGCAGCCCGGACAGGGGGCGAGAGCAGTACTTC.

This clone was seen once. The chain is built from TRBV30 and TRBJ1-3, with D tentatively TRBD1 (5 bases). This CDR3 is 15 amino acids long. Germline-derived CDR1 and CDR2 are GTSNPN and SVGIG (reference sequence). Trimming took off 3 bases at V and 1 base at J, with 13 bases between the two ends. The CDR3 coding sequence is TGTGCCTGGAGCCCCCAAAGGGGTTCTGGAAACACCATATATTTT. Translating it yields CAWSPQRGSGNTIYF.

The chain couples TRBV24-1 to TRBJ1-2; 8 nucleotides match TRBD1. Trimming at V came to 7 bases and at J to 7 bases, leaving 4 bases not matched to a gene. The germline V gene encodes CDR1 KGHDR and CDR2 SFDVKD. CDR3 length: 12 amino acids. CDR3 sequence (DNA): TGTGCCACCAGCCAGGGGGCGGGTGGCTACACCTTC. This translates into CATSQGAGGYTF.

V is TRBV19 and J is TRBJ1-2, with a tentative D call TRBD1 (5 bases). CDR1 LNHDA and CDR2 SQIVND come from the germline V gene (reference sequence). V gave up 8 bases and J gave up 3 bases, with 10 bases separating them. The CDR3 spans 12 residues. CDR3 DNA sequence: TGTGCCAGTTTGGGGCCCTACTATGGCTACACCTTC. Translation: CASLGPYYGYTF.

V gene TRBV5-1 combines with J gene TRBJ1-1; no firm D call. The CDR3 spans 14 residues. CDR1 is SGHRS, CDR2 YFSETQ, per germline. V lost 6 bases, J lost 1 base, and 13 bases lay in between. CDR3 protein: CASTPMTSNTEAFF. The CDR3 nucleotides are TGCGCCAGCACCCCGATGACTTCGAACACTGAAGCTTTCTTT.

The V and J genes are TRBV19 and TRBJ1-1; TRBD1 matches 8 bases. Germline trimming cut 7 bases from V and 3 bases from J; bases unmatched to any gene: 10. Per the germline V gene, CDR1 is LNHDA and CDR2 is SQIVND (reference sequence). The CDR3 contains 15 residues. CDR3 coding DNA: TGTGCCAGTACCCCCTGGACAGGGAAGGACACTGAAGCTTTCTTT. This sequence encodes CASTPWTGKDTEAFF.

The J gene is TRBJ2-1, the V gene TRBV5-1; the match to TRBD2 covers 8 bases. The CDR3 totals 16 residues. Germline CDR1 and CDR2: SGHRS and YFSETQ. Unmatched junction bases numbered 15, after V lost 4 bases and J lost 9 bases. CDR3 amino acids: CASSPMVAGGLGEQFF. The CDR3 region has the DNA TGCGCCAGCAGCCCGATGGTGGCGGGGGGTCTGGGTGAGCAGTTCTTC.

The J gene is TRBJ2-3, the V gene TRBV12-5; D is uncertain. The CDR3 runs 16 residues. Germline lookup yields CDR1 LGHNT and CDR2 FRNRAP. V lost 2 bases, J lost 1 base, and 13 bases lay in between. CDR3 sequence: CASGLIVSLGTDTQYF. CDR3 DNA sequence: TGTGCTAGTGGTTTGATAGTCTCCCTGGGCACAGATACGCAGTATTTT.

The rearrangement joins TRBV7-9 to TRBJ1-2; D may be TRBD1 (5 bases). The CDR3 has 14 residues. The V gene's germline CDR1 is SEHNR and CDR2 FQNEAQ (reference sequence). Trimming removed 2 bases from V and 2 bases from J, with 9 bases in between. CDR3 sequence reads: CASSLTRENYGYTF. CDR3 coding DNA: TGTGCCAGCAGCTTAACCAGGGAAAACTATGGCTACACCTTC.

The chain links TRBV5-1 to TRBJ1-4, with D unclear. Germline CDR1 reads SGHRS; CDR2 reads YFSETQ. Trimming stripped 4 bases from V and 7 bases from J, with 11 bases between. The CDR3 is made up of 13 amino acids. The CDR3 region has the DNA TGCGCCAGCAGCCCTACTCGAAGTGAAAAACTGTTTTTT. Its protein is CASSPTRSEKLFF.

The CDR3 loop is CASSDAGNSGNTIYF. CDR3 bases: TGTGCCAGCAGTGATGCAGGTAACTCTGGAAACACCATATATTTT. V gene TRBV6-1 combines with J gene TRBJ1-3; D remains ambiguous. V lost 3 bases and J lost 0, with 9 bases in between. CDR3 size: 15 residues. Germline CDR1 is MNHNS and CDR2 is SASEGT.

This clone has just one count. The rearrangement uses TRBV5-1 and TRBJ1-6, with TRBD1 as a possible D gene (6 bases). The V end was cut by 4 bases, the J end by 11 bases, with 16 bases between. The CDR3 contains 14 residues. Per the germline V gene, CDR1 is SGHRS and CDR2 is YFSETQ. CDR3 protein: CASSEKGEGAPLHF. CDR3 DNA: TGCGCCAGCAGCGAGAAGGGGGAGGGGGCACCCCTCCACTTT.

The chain has TRBV12-5 and TRBJ2-7; 12 bases are shared with TRBD1. J gave up 6 bases and V 6 bases, and 6 bases lay outside the gene matches. This CDR3 has 14 amino acids. Germline CDR1 is LGHNT and CDR2 is FRNRAP. The DNA for the CDR3 is TGTGCTAGTGGCCTCGGGACAGGGGGCAGCGAGCAGTACTTC. Translating it yields CASGLGTGGSEQYF. Full variable domain (remainder filled in from reference TRBV12-5 and TRBJ2-7): DARVTQTPRHKVTEMGQEVTMRCQPILGHNTVFWYRQTMMQGLELLAYFRNRAPLDDSGMPKDRFSAEMPDATLATLKIQPSEPRDSAVYFCASGLGTGGSEQYFGPGTRLTVT.

V and J are TRBV27 and TRBJ1-6, with D unclear. Trimming took 2 bases from V and 0 from J, leaving 14 bases between them. Germline V gives CDR1 MNHEY, CDR2 SMNVEV (reference sequence). The CDR3 runs to 18 residues. CDR3 in amino acids: CASSLRPAGSSYNSPLHF. Here the CDR3 DNA reads TGTGCCAGCAGTTTAAGGCCCGCGGGAAGCTCCTATAATTCACCCCTCCACTTT.

The V and J genes are TRBV2 and TRBJ2-5; TRBD1 might be the D (5 bases). This CDR3 region has 14 residues. V was cut by 0 bases and J by 5 bases, with 10 bases left in between. In germline, CDR1 is SNHLY, CDR2 FYNNEI. In nucleotides, the CDR3 is TGTGCCAGCAGTGAAGCAGGGGCGGAGGAGACCCAGTACTTC. This gives the protein CASSEAGAEETQYF. Full variable domain (missing parts from reference TRBV2 and TRBJ2-5): EPEVTQTPSHQVTQMGQEVILRCVPISNHLYFYWYRQILGQKVEFLVSFYNNEISEKSEIFDDQFSVERPDGSNFTLKIRSTKLEDSAMYFCASSEAGAEETQYFGPGTRLLVL.

This clone has a single count. This rearrangement joins TRBV7-3 to TRBJ1-4; TRBD1 matches 10 bases. Germline V CDR1 and CDR2: SGHTA, FQGTGA. Trimming at V came to 4 bases and at J to 0 bases, leaving 8 bases not matched to a gene. The CDR3 consists of 18 residues. CDR3 loop: CASSSGDRGRATNEKLFF. The DNA for the CDR3 is TGTGCCAGCAGCTCAGGGGACAGGGGAAGGGCAACTAATGAAAAACTGTTTTTT.

This clone was picked up a small number of times. This rearrangement joins TRBV15 to TRBJ1-5; TRBD1 is a possible D gene (6 bases). V was shortened by 0 bases and J by 6 bases, with 12 bases between the two germline ends. The germline V gene has CDR1 LNHNV and CDR2 YYDKDF (reference sequence). This CDR3 spans 15 amino acids. The CDR3 here is CATSRDQGGSQPQHF. In nucleotides, the CDR3 is TGTGCCACCAGCAGAGATCAAGGGGGAAGTCAGCCCCAGCATTTT.

This rearrangement joins TRBV7-2 to TRBJ2-2; tentative D call: TRBD2 (6 bases). The germline V gene encodes CDR1 SGHTA and CDR2 FQGNSA. V was trimmed by 2 bases and J by 11 bases, leaving 15 bases between them. The CDR3 runs to 14 residues. CDR3 in amino acids: CASSLIIGTVELFF. CDR3 nucleotide sequence: TGTGCCAGCAGCTTAATTATAGGGACTGTCGAGCTGTTTTTT. Filled out from reference TRBV7-2 and TRBJ2-2, the complete variable domain reads GAGVSQSPSNKVTEKGKDVELRCDPISGHTALYWYRQSLGQGLEFLIYFQGNSAPDKSGLPSDRFSAERTGGSVSTLTIQRTQQEDSAVYLCASSLIIGTVELFFGEGSRLTVL.

J is TRBJ2-1 and V is TRBV4-2; no firm D call. There are 16 residues in the CDR3. V lost 1 base and J lost 1, with 11 bases in between. The germline CDR1 and CDR2 sequences are LGHNA and YNFKEQ. The CDR3 spells CASSQVVAPSYNEQFF. CDR3 coding DNA: TGTGCCAGCAGCCAAGTGGTGGCCCCTTCCTACAATGAGCAGTTCTTC.

This clone was picked up one time. J is TRBJ1-2 and V is TRBV3-1 (or the pseudogene TRBV3-2), with TRBD1 as a possible D gene (6 bases). Germline V gives CDR1 LGHDT, CDR2 YNNKEL (reference sequence). The germline V and J ends were trimmed by 3 bases and 7 bases, with 15 bases remaining between them. This CDR3 has 14 amino acids. The CDR3 DNA sequence: TGTGCCAGCAGCCAGGTACAGGGACAAGGTGGCTACACCTTC. Its protein is CASSQVQGQGGYTF.

The chain combines TRBV5-1 with TRBJ2-1; 9 bases match TRBD1. CDR3 length equals 13 residues. CDR1 is SGHRS and CDR2 is YFSETQ in the germline V gene. The J segment lost 10 bases and the V segment lost 3 bases, leaving 5 bases of the junction unmatched. The CDR3 DNA reads TGCGCCAGCAGCTGGGGGACAGGGTACGAGCAGTTCTTC. It encodes CASSWGTGYEQFF.

The V gene is TRBV5-6, the J gene TRBJ1-3; 7 bases match TRBD1. The V gene end was trimmed by 2 bases and the J gene end by 4 bases; junction bases not matched to a gene: 6. This CDR3 has 15 residues. The germline gives CDR1 SGHDT, CDR2 YYEEEE. As DNA, the CDR3 is TGTGCCAGCAGCTTTCCAGGGGGAAGAGGAAACACCATATATTTT. Translating gives CASSFPGGRGNTIYF.

This chain connects TRBV3-1 (or the pseudogene TRBV3-2) to TRBJ2-3; no reliable D call. CDR1 and CDR2 from the germline V gene are LGHDT and YNNKEL (reference sequence). The V end was cut by 4 bases, the J end by 4 bases, with 12 bases between. The CDR3 consists of 14 residues. The CDR3: CASSRTLQADTQYF. The CDR3 DNA is TGTGCCAGCAGCCGAACCCTTCAGGCAGATACGCAGTATTTT.

J is TRBJ2-7 and V is TRBV3-1 (or the pseudogene TRBV3-2); D gene uncertain. Per germline, CDR1 LGHDT and CDR2 YNNKEL (reference sequence). The V end lost 2 bases, the J end lost 2 bases, and 4 bases lay between the germline ends. The CDR3 is made up of 12 amino acids. This CDR3 reads CASSQSTYEQYF. The CDR3 bases are TGTGCCAGCAGCCAATCCACCTACGAGCAGTACTTC.

The chain combines TRBV5-6 with TRBJ1-6; D perhaps matches TRBD1 (6 bases). Trimming cost V 0 bases and J 3 bases, with 13 bases left between them. Per the germline V gene, CDR1 is SGHDT and CDR2 is YYEEEE. This CDR3 region has 17 residues. The CDR3 DNA follows: TGTGCCAGCAGCTTGGGGGGGACAAACCTCTATAATTCACCCCTCCACTTT. Encoded protein: CASSLGGTNLYNSPLHF.

The chain recombines TRBV7-2 with TRBJ1-1; the D gene is possibly TRBD1 (5 bases). V dropped 4 bases and J dropped 0 bases, with 18 bases sitting between them. The CDR3 consists of 17 residues. CDR1 SGHTA and CDR2 FQGNSA come from the germline V gene. The CDR3, as DNA: TGTGCCAGCAGCTACAGTGGGTTTCGGGGGATGAACACTGAAGCTTTCTTT. Protein sequence: CASSYSGFRGMNTEAFF. Using reference TRBV7-2 and TRBJ1-1 for the parts outside the CDR3, the full variable domain is GAGVSQSPSNKVTEKGKDVELRCDPISGHTALYWYRQSLGQGLEFLIYFQGNSAPDKSGLPSDRFSAERTGGSVSTLTIQRTQQEDSAVYLCASSYSGFRGMNTEAFFGQGTRLTVV.

V and J are TRBV2 and TRBJ2-3; the match to TRBD2 covers 10 bases. Germline V gene data show CDR1 as SNHLY and CDR2 as FYNNEI. The CDR3 is 18 amino acids. V lost 8 bases and J lost 0; bases outside the gene matches: 14. CDR3 amino acids: CASSLEASGGLSTDTQYF. In DNA, the CDR3 is TGTGCCAGCTCCCTAGAGGCTAGCGGGGGCCTTAGCACAGATACGCAGTATTTT.

J is TRBJ1-1 and V is TRBV11-2; 7 bases map to TRBD1. The CDR3 extends over 14 amino acids. V dropped 0 bases and J dropped 7; count of bases not matched to a gene: 5. Per germline, CDR1 SGHAT and CDR2 FQNNGV. In nucleotides, the CDR3 is TGTGCCAGCAGCTTAGATAGGGGGCCGGATGAAGCTTTCTTT. Protein sequence: CASSLDRGPDEAFF.

This sequence joins TRBV7-8 and TRBJ1-2, with D perhaps matching TRBD1 (6 bases). CDR1 and CDR2 (germline): SGHVS, FQNEAQ. Trimming removed 3 bases at V and 7 bases at J, with 15 bases between. The CDR3 has 14 residues. The CDR3 spells CASSFSTGAFGYTF. CDR3 DNA sequence: TGTGCCAGCAGCTTCTCGACAGGAGCCTTTGGCTACACCTTC.

The V call is TRBV4-1, the J call TRBJ2-1, with D maybe TRBD1 (6 bases). There are 16 residues in the CDR3. V was cut by 4 bases and J by 4 bases, with 17 bases left in between. Germline V CDR1 and CDR2: MGHRA, YSYEKL. CDR3 sequence reads: CASSRGQLDPYNEQFF. For the CDR3, the DNA is TGCGCCAGCAGCCGTGGACAGTTAGACCCATACAATGAGCAGTTCTTC.